This T cell receptor (beta chain) was sequenced for a study of blood T cell repertoires in COVID-19 (TCRdb year 2020). In terms of the full investigation: Samples covering the acute and convalescent phases of COVID-19 were provided by collaborators in the United States, Italy and Spain. The prospective study material was composed of cDNA or gDNA derived from T cells, B-cell-depleted T cells, or PBMCs. Deeply sampled blood TCRbeta repertoires from subjects exposed to, actively infected with, or recovered from COVID-19 were included in the dataset. A freely available public database, intended as a resource for researchers studying the immune response to SARS-CoV-2, is where the repertoires were released. Samples came from the ongoing ImmuneRACE study (first 160 participants) plus 1,254 subjects from 6 global collaborators. The sample metadata nearly always contained a de-identified subject ID, COVID-19 status, age in years and sex. Where HLA class I and class II types were available, the types were taken from metadata supplied by the sample provider, not from assay-based typing. The investigation overall reported the following: Clinical and demographic metadata were provided uncurated, with the amount varying by source and participant.

TCRbeta CDR3 regions were amplified from genomic DNA by means of the immunoSEQ Assay, a bias-controlled multiplex PCR. In the paper's pipeline: The number of nucleated cells in each sample was estimated from the amplification of reference gene primers within the assay. To quantify the absolute abundance of each unique TCRbeta CDR3 rearrangement, sequence reads were collapsed and filtered. Productive Simpson clonality was computed per sample as the square root of Simpson's diversity index over productive rearrangements. What TCRdb holds here is the immuneACCESS table cut down to in-frame rearrangements. Part of the clones is not present; checked against another copy, under half of the missing clones reflect an unresolved V gene, and the others are unexplained. Clone size and V and J calls were adopted from that table, with D and trimming inferred from the DNA. Present in this sample are 290,000 or so clones, around 84% of which were seen just once. The ten most abundant clones make up 1% to 1.5% of the sample.

The collaborating institutions used their own protocols to collect whole blood in K2EDTA tubes. For TCRbeta analysis, collaborator samples were shipped as frozen whole blood, as isolated PBMCs, or as DNA extracted from either sample type. Note on this clone: Its target antigen remains unknown. A read error may explain this, as a much larger clone is one base away.

The germline ends are 5 bases apart after V is trimmed by 0 bases and J by 4 bases. The germline V gene provides CDR1 SGHDT and CDR2 YYEEEE. The cysteine opens and the phenylalanine closes a CDR3 of 12 amino acids. Kept here is only the CDR3 DNA, which spans 36 bases and is read in frame from base 1. The source material was peripheral blood. The sequence was collected from a man in his 70s with acute or convalescent COVID-19. The rearrangement joined TRBV5-6 to TRBJ2-7; no D gene can be assigned with confidence. The bases read TGTGCCAGCAGCTTGGACGGTTACGAGCAGTACTTC. It specifies CASSLDGYEQYF.